A selection of T cell receptor beta chains follows, all from one sample in a study of OX40 agonist ivuxolimab in advanced cancers. TCRdb's table, derived via immunoSEQ multiplex PCR, lists solely in-frame clones and lacks some. Altogether 69,000 or so clones are present, under 90% being singletons, with the ten largest covering 5% to 6.5%. This specimen was CD4+ or CD8+ T cells sorted from blood, taken in a trial of the OX40 agonist ivuxolimab. The receptors originated from an adult with an advanced solid tumor such as melanoma, head and neck, liver or kidney cancer. Both conserved end residues are part of each CDR3. A D gene is named only where the DNA matches it firmly. Not all rows give a size; the values are once, few, many and, for expanded clones, a class.

d_gene	abundance	v_gene	j_gene	len	CDR3aa	CDR3nt
TRBD2	-	TRBV7-2	TRBJ2-7	18	CASSLVSGLAGLEDEQYF	TGTGCCAGCAGCTTAGTATCGGGACTAGCGGGGTTAGAGGACGAGCAGTACTTC
TRBD1	few	TRBV27	TRBJ2-6	19	CASSLWSGTDFSGANVLTF	TGTGCCAGCAGTTTATGGTCCGGGACAGACTTCTCTGGGGCCAACGTCCTGACTTTC
TRBD1	-	TRBV7-2	TRBJ1-1	15	CASRLTGGTNTEAFF	TGTGCCAGCAGGTTAACAGGGGGCACGAACACTGAAGCTTTCTTT
-	-	TRBV5-4	TRBJ1-1	14	CASSQDAMNTEAFF	TGTGCCAGCAGTCAGGACGCCATGAACACTGAAGCTTTCTTT
-	-	TRBV2	TRBJ1-2	15	CASSEARGVAYGYTF	TGTGCCAGCAGTGAAGCACGGGGGGTTGCCTATGGCTACACCTTC
TRBD1	once	TRBV25-1	TRBJ2-7	15	CASRRGQGVIYEQYF	TGTGCCAGCAGGAGGGGACAGGGGGTAATCTACGAGCAGTACTTC
-	-	TRBV18	TRBJ2-2	16	CASSPPSGPYTGELFF	TGTGCCAGCTCACCACCGAGCGGACCTTACACCGGGGAGCTGTTTTTT
-	-	TRBV7-2	TRBJ2-5	12	CASNRPSETQYF	TGTGCCAGCAATCGGCCCTCAGAGACCCAGTACTTC
-	-	TRBV6-5	TRBJ2-7	15	CASSYSGGFVYEQYF	TGTGCCAGCAGTTACTCGGGGGGCTTTGTCTACGAGCAGTACTTC
-	-	TRBV7-9	TRBJ2-2	15	CASSNTTGWTGELFF	TGTGCCAGCAGTAATACGACAGGCTGGACCGGGGAGCTGTTTTTT
TRBD2	-	TRBV5-1	TRBJ2-5	16	CASSLGLAGGHETQYF	TGCGCCAGCAGCTTGGGACTAGCGGGGGGGCATGAGACCCAGTACTTC
TRBD1	once	TRBV7-9	TRBJ1-1	14	CASSRQQGAPEAFF	TGTGCCAGCAGCCGGCAACAGGGGGCCCCTGAAGCTTTCTTT
-	-	TRBV5-1	TRBJ1-1	12	CASTDSNTEAFF	TGCGCCAGCACCGACAGTAACACTGAAGCTTTCTTT
-	-	TRBV10-3	TRBJ2-1	15	CAISELEVSYNEQFF	TGTGCCATCAGTGAGCTAGAGGTGTCCTACAATGAGCAGTTCTTC
TRBD2	few	TRBV11-3	TRBJ2-5	12	CASHGPGGTQYF	TGTGCCAGCCATGGGCCGGGAGGGACCCAGTACTTC
-	-	TRBV5-6	TRBJ2-7	11	CASSSGLEQYF	TGTGCCAGCAGCTCGGGCCTCGAGCAGTACTTC
-	-	TRBV5-4	TRBJ1-2	13	CASSLGGDYGYTF	TGTGCCAGCAGCTTGGGGGGCGACTATGGCTACACCTTC
-	-	TRBV10-3	TRBJ2-1	14	CANAEGAKYNEQFF	TGTGCCAACGCGGAGGGAGCCAAATACAATGAGCAGTTCTTC
-	-	TRBV10-1	TRBJ1-2	17	CASSEGEVEPKNGGYTF	TGCGCCAGCAGTGAAGGAGAGGTGGAGCCCAAAAATGGTGGCTACACCTTC
TRBD2	once	TRBV2	TRBJ2-7	16	CASSVPGLAGAYEQYF	TGTGCCAGCAGCGTTCCGGGACTAGCGGGGGCCTACGAGCAGTACTTC
-	-	TRBV2	TRBJ2-7	14	CASSDQQNPYEQYF	TGTGCCAGCAGTGATCAACAGAACCCCTACGAGCAGTACTTC
-	-	TRBV5-1	TRBJ2-5	16	CASSTVAGGFGETQYF	TGCGCCAGCAGCACGGTCGCAGGGGGGTTCGGAGAGACCCAGTACTTC
-	-	TRBV7-2	TRBJ2-3	13	CASSLAGPDTQYF	TGTGCCAGCAGCTTAGCAGGGCCAGATACGCAGTATTTT
-	once	TRBV27	TRBJ1-5	16	CASRWTASSRNQPQHF	TGTGCCAGCAGATGGACAGCCTCCTCGAGAAATCAGCCCCAGCATTTT
-	-	TRBV5-1	TRBJ2-3	15	CASSLDGKGADTQYF	TGCGCCAGCAGCTTGGATGGAAAGGGGGCAGATACGCAGTATTTT
-	-	TRBV5-4	TRBJ1-2	15	CASSSDMPRGYGYTF	TGTGCCAGCAGCTCCGACATGCCTCGGGGCTATGGCTACACCTTC
-	-	TRBV28	TRBJ2-2	16	CASSLDQGSNTGELFF	TGTGCCAGCAGTTTAGACCAGGGAAGTAACACCGGGGAGCTGTTTTTT
-	few	TRBV11-2	TRBJ2-3	16	CASSLSSGSSTDTQYF	TGTGCCAGCAGCCTCTCATCCGGCAGTAGCACAGATACGCAGTATTTT
TRBD1	once	TRBV5-1	TRBJ1-1	13	CASSFGTGGRTFF	TGCGCCAGCAGCTTTGGGACAGGGGGTAGAACTTTCTTT
TRBD2	-	TRBV29-1	TRBJ2-5	15	CSVGLAGGPSETQYF	TGCAGCGTTGGCTTGGCGGGAGGCCCAAGCGAGACCCAGTACTTC